The 20 T cell receptor beta chains below were found in one sample sequenced in a study of T cell responses to AZD1222 COVID-19 vaccine. Produced via immunoSEQ multiplex PCR; TCRdb's table is partial and in-frame only. There are 110,000 to 150,000 clones in the sample; approximately 92% occur only once, and around 1.7% lies in the top ten. The source was peripheral blood, collected on day 0 of AZD1222 vaccination. The receptor set was obtained from an adult in good health.

The rearrangement uses TRBV6-6 and TRBJ2-7; D may be TRBD2 (5 bases). Germline V gene data show CDR1 as MNHNY and CDR2 as SVGAGI (reference sequence). Deletions cut 6 bases from V and 0 bases from J, with 9 bases between. The CDR3 runs to 13 residues. CDR3 amino acids: CASRKGDSYEQYF. CDR3 nucleotide sequence: TGTGCCAGCAGGAAGGGAGACTCCTACGAGCAGTACTTC.

V gene TRBV2 combines with J gene TRBJ1-2, with 7 bases aligning to TRBD1. The trim removed 5 bases at V and 2 bases at J, leaving 5 bases unmatched. Germline V CDR1 and CDR2: SNHLY, FYNNEI. This CDR3 spans 14 amino acids. The CDR3 reads CASSPTGSNYGYTF. CDR3 DNA: TGTGCCAGCAGTCCGACAGGGTCGAACTATGGCTACACCTTC.

The V call is TRBV29-1, the J call TRBJ1-2; the match to TRBD1 covers 7 bases. J gave up 3 bases and V 7 bases, and 8 bases lay outside the gene matches. The germline gives CDR1 SQVTM, CDR2 ANQGSEA. CDR3 length equals 13 residues. The chain's CDR3 is CSARAGGDYGYTF. In DNA form, the CDR3 reads TGCAGCGCCCGGGCAGGGGGGGACTATGGCTACACCTTC. Complete variable domain (other parts from reference TRBV29-1 and TRBJ1-2): SAVISQKPSRDICQRGTSLTIQCQVDSQVTMMFWYRQQPGQSLTLIATANQGSEATYESGFVIDKFPISRPNLTFSTLTVSNMSPEDSSIYLCSARAGGDYGYTFGSGTRLTVV.

V gene TRBV28 combines with J gene TRBJ2-7, with D possibly matching TRBD2 (7 bases). Germline V gives CDR1 MDHEN, CDR2 SYDVKM. The CDR3 consists of 15 residues. Deletions cut 7 bases from V and 0 bases from J, with 16 bases between. The CDR3 spells CASKTSGGFSYEQYF. The CDR3 bases are TGTGCCAGCAAAACCTCGGGGGGCTTCTCCTACGAGCAGTACTTC.

This clone has a single count. This CDR3 reads CASSGGTENQPQHF. DNA of the CDR3: TGTGCCAGTAGTGGGGGGACAGAAAATCAGCCCCAGCATTTT. The rearrangement joins TRBV19 to TRBJ1-5, with 7 bases aligning to TRBD1. Germline assignment: CDR1 LNHDA and CDR2 SQIVND (reference sequence). After removal of 5 bases from V and 4 bases from J, the junction contained 5 bases not matched to a gene. This CDR3 region has 14 residues.

The chain uses TRBV29-1 and TRBJ1-2, with a tentative D call TRBD1 (6 bases). The length of the CDR3 is 13 residues. Germline CDR1 is SQVTM and CDR2 is ANQGSEA. V was shortened by 1 base and J by 2 bases, with 8 bases between the two germline ends. The CDR3 nucleotides read TGCAGCGTTGAAGCCCAGGGGAACTATGGCTACACCTTC. Its translation: CSVEAQGNYGYTF. The full variable domain, its missing parts supplied by reference TRBV29-1 and TRBJ1-2, is SAVISQKPSRDICQRGTSLTIQCQVDSQVTMMFWYRQQPGQSLTLIATANQGSEATYESGFVIDKFPISRPNLTFSTLTVSNMSPEDSSIYLCSVEAQGNYGYTFGSGTRLTVV.

The chain is built from TRBV7-6 and TRBJ2-7, with D tentatively TRBD1 or TRBD2 (5 bases each). Germline V lookup: CDR1 SGHVS, CDR2 FNYEAQ. The CDR3 runs to 13 residues. Deletions cut 4 bases from V and 3 bases from J, with 10 bases between. This CDR3 reads CASSSGPNYEQYF. The CDR3, as DNA: TGTGCCAGCAGCTCGGGACCAAACTACGAGCAGTACTTC.

J is TRBJ2-1 and V is TRBV28, with D tentatively TRBD1 or TRBD2 (5 bases each). V lost 2 bases and J 13 bases, leaving 12 bases between the germline ends. This CDR3 comprises 12 residues. Germline V CDR1 and CDR2: MDHEN, SYDVKM. CDR3 coding DNA: TGTGCCAGCAGTTTACCGGGACCCCACCAGTTCTTC. It codes for CASSLPGPHQFF.

This chain connects TRBV6-9 to TRBJ2-7; D may be TRBD1 (5 bases). Germline V gene data show CDR1 as MNHGY and CDR2 as SVAAGI. The CDR3 runs 14 residues. Trimming took 6 bases from V and 0 from J, leaving 12 bases between them. CDR3: CASSSDKSSYEQYF. In DNA form, the CDR3 reads TGTGCCAGCAGCTCGGACAAAAGCTCCTACGAGCAGTACTTC.

In its sample, this clone was seen a few times. V is TRBV4-1 and J is TRBJ1-1; D not certain. Germline CDR1 and CDR2: MGHRA and YSYEKL. The CDR3 extends over 16 amino acids. The V gene lost 1 base and the J gene lost 1 base, with 13 bases spanning the gap. As DNA, the CDR3 is TGCGCCAGCAGCCAAGGTCGGAGTCTCAGGAACACTGAAGCTTTCTTT. It specifies CASSQGRSLRNTEAFF.

The J gene is TRBJ2-1, the V gene TRBV2, with 7 bases that match TRBD2. In germline, CDR1 is SNHLY, CDR2 FYNNEI. CDR3 size: 14 residues. V shed 7 bases, J shed 5 bases, and the junction held 8 bases outside the gene matches. The CDR3 spells CASMRLAADNEQFF. CDR3 nucleotide sequence: TGTGCCAGCATGAGGCTAGCGGCCGACAATGAGCAGTTCTTC.

This chain connects TRBV6-5 to TRBJ2-5, with 7 bases lining up with TRBD2. This CDR3 contains 14 residues. The V gene end was trimmed by 3 bases and the J gene end by 9 bases; junction bases not matched to a gene: 10. Germline V gives CDR1 MNHEY, CDR2 SVGAGI. Here the CDR3 reads CASSYSPNLAAQYF. Here the CDR3 DNA reads TGTGCCAGCAGTTATTCACCCAACCTAGCGGCCCAGTACTTC.

The chain is built from TRBV2 and TRBJ2-7; D may be TRBD2 (6 bases). V was pared by 6 bases and J by 1 base, with 13 bases between. The CDR3 consists of 14 residues. In germline, CDR1 is SNHLY, CDR2 FYNNEI. The CDR3 protein is CASRAKEGSYEQYF. The CDR3, as DNA: TGTGCCAGCAGGGCCAAGGAGGGGTCCTACGAGCAGTACTTC.

The rearrangement links TRBV28 to TRBJ1-5, with D possibly matching TRBD1 (5 bases). The CDR3 runs 16 residues. V gave up 2 bases and J gave up 0 bases, with 11 bases separating them. Germline V lookup: CDR1 MDHEN, CDR2 SYDVKM. The CDR3 nucleotides read TGTGCCAGCAGTTTAAGGGGCGTATATAGCAATCAGCCCCAGCATTTT. This translates into CASSLRGVYSNQPQHF. Filled out from reference TRBV28 and TRBJ1-5, the complete variable domain reads DVKVTQSSRYLVKRTGEKVFLECVQDMDHENMFWYRQDPGLGLRLIYFSYDVKMKEKGDIPEGYSVSREKKERFSLILESASTNQTSMYLCASSLRGVYSNQPQHFGDGTRLSIL.

The chain uses TRBV19 and TRBJ2-4; 10 nucleotides line up with TRBD1. The CDR3 is 17 amino acids. Per the germline V gene, CDR1 is LNHDA and CDR2 is SQIVND (reference sequence). V lost 4 bases and J lost 4; bases outside the gene matches: 10. Here the CDR3 DNA reads TGTGCCAGTAGTAACCTCCTCAGACAGGGGGCGAAAAACATTCAGTACTTC. Its protein product is CASSNLLRQGAKNIQYF.

The V gene is TRBV6-4, the J gene TRBJ2-1; TRBD2 matches 11 bases. The V gene's germline CDR1 is MRHNA and CDR2 SNTAGT. The CDR3 has 15 residues. Germline trimming cut 5 bases from V and 7 bases from J; bases unmatched to any gene: 7. The DNA of the CDR3 is TGTGCCAGCAGTCTTACTAGCGGGAGTAGTAATGAGCAGTTCTTC. Translated: CASSLTSGSSNEQFF.

The V call is TRBV12-3 or TRBV12-4, the J call TRBJ1-1; the D gene is possibly TRBD1 (5 bases). The V gene lost 3 bases and the J gene lost 5 bases, with 10 bases spanning the gap. The CDR3 runs to 13 residues. The CDR3: CASSFRWGTEAFF. Here the CDR3 DNA reads TGTGCCAGCAGTTTTCGGTGGGGGACTGAAGCTTTCTTT.

The genes are TRBV5-1 and TRBJ2-6; D is perhaps TRBD2 (5 bases). The CDR3 extends over 14 amino acids. Per the germline V gene, CDR1 is SGHRS and CDR2 is YFSETQ. Deletions cut 5 bases from V and 3 bases from J, with 9 bases between. In nucleotides, the CDR3 is TGCGCCAGCAGTGGGAGTAGTGGGGCCAACGTCCTGACTTTC. Its translation: CASSGSSGANVLTF.

CDR3 bases: TGCAGCGTTGAAGACCCATTCTATGGCTACACCTTC. Translation: CSVEDPFYGYTF. The rearrangement uses TRBV29-1 and TRBJ1-2; D not certain. V was trimmed by 0 bases and J by 4 bases, leaving 6 bases between them. The germline V gene encodes CDR1 SQVTM and CDR2 ANQGSEA. This CDR3 is built from 12 residues.

The J gene is TRBJ2-3, the V gene TRBV21-1; the table gives TRBD2 as D, unverified against the DNA. TRBV21-1 is classified as a pseudogene. The CDR3 totals 16 residues. CDR3 in amino acids: CASSKVAGPYTDTQYF. The DNA for the CDR3 is TGTGCCAGCAGCAAAGTGGCGGGGCCCTACACAGATACGCAGTATTTT.